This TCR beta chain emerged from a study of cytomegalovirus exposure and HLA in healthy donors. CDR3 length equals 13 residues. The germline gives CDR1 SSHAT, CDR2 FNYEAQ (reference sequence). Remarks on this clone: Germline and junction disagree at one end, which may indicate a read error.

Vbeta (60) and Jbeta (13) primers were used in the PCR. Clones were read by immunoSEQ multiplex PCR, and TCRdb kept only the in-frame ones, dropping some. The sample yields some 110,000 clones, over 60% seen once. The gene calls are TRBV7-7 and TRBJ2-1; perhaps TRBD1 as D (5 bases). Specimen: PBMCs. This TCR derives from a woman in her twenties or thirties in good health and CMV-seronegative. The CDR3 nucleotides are TGTGCTAGCAGCGTTGACAGATACAATGAGCAGTTCTTC. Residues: CASSVDRYNEQFF.